Following are 5 T cell receptor beta chains from one sample sequenced in a study of CD8 T cells in ankylosing spondylitis. TCRdb reprocessed the 5' RACE reads with MiXCR, giving one entry per CDR3 protein. The table shows about 350,000 distinct CDR3 sequences, with around 20% occurring only once. The sequenced sample consisted of blood, either unsorted or a sorted T cell fraction (not recorded which). Source of these receptors: a male donor with ankylosing spondylitis or in good health (not recorded which).

CDR3 coding DNA: TGCGCCAGCAGCGCAGGGGAGGCCTACGAGCAGTACTTC. It translates to CASSAGEAYEQYF. The genes are TRBV4-1 and TRBJ2-7; D might be TRBD1 or TRBD2, each matching 6 bases. This CDR3 has 13 amino acids. Trimming took off 5 bases at V and 2 bases at J, with 10 bases between the two ends. Germline V gene sequence: CDR1 MGHRA, CDR2 YSYEKL.

The sample holds many counts of this clonotype. The chain uses TRBV20-1 and TRBJ1-5, with 7 bases aligning to TRBD1. Germline V gene lookup returns CDR1 DFQATT and CDR2 SNEGSKA (reference sequence). Losses at the gene ends were 2 bases for V and 0 bases for J; bases not matched to a gene: 1. The CDR3 is made up of 14 amino acids. The CDR3 coding sequence is TGCAGTGCTAGAAGGGGGCATAGCAATCAGCCCCAGCATTTT. Translated, it gives CSARRGHSNQPQHF.

The J gene is TRBJ2-3, the V gene TRBV7-2, with 9 bases aligning to TRBD2. The CDR3 contains 16 residues. Trimming removed 1 base from V and 0 bases from J; junction bases left unmatched: 2. CDR1 and CDR2 (germline): SGHTA, FQGNSA. The CDR3 region is CASSLVAGASTDTQYF. CDR3 bases: TGTGCCAGCAGCTTAGTAGCGGGGGCGAGCACAGATACGCAGTATTTT.

The chain is built from TRBV7-9 and TRBJ1-5; tentative D call: TRBD1 (6 bases). V lost 5 bases, J lost 4 bases, and 15 bases lay in between. The CDR3 runs 15 residues. Germline assignment: CDR1 SEHNR and CDR2 FQNEAQ (reference sequence). CDR3 coding DNA: TGTGCCAGCAGCCCATTGGCAGGGGAGAATCAGCCCCAGCATTTT. This translates into CASSPLAGENQPQHF.

The gene calls are TRBV7-9 and TRBJ1-2; 8 bases agree with TRBD1. This CDR3 contains 14 residues. Germline CDR1 SEHNR, CDR2 FQNEAQ (reference sequence). The V and J ends lost 1 base and 5 bases, in that order; junction bases with no gene match: 3. The CDR3: CASSLVGQGYGYTF. The CDR3 coding sequence is TGTGCCAGCAGCTTAGTCGGACAGGGATATGGCTACACCTTC.